This TCR beta chain was found in a study of T cell responses to AZD1222 COVID-19 vaccine. The CDR3 is 16 amino acids. Germline lookup yields CDR1 MNHEY and CDR2 SVGAGI. With 4 bases clipped from V and 4 bases from J, the junction kept 10 bases outside the gene matches. The table came from immunoSEQ multiplex PCR; TCRdb's copy has only in-frame clones and leaves some out. This sample yields about 130,000 clones, of which about 90% are seen a single time; more than 9% belongs to the top ten. Concerning this clone itself: No antigen is known for it.

Study-level results: Dominant CD4 TCR responses targeted spike regions 160-218 and 743-854. Among the donors, most were white British and more were female, and clonal diversity was possibly underestimated.

The chain carries TRBV6-5 and TRBJ1-5, with TRBD1 identical over 7 bases. The sample was peripheral blood, taken on day 0 of AZD1222 vaccination. The receptor comes from an adult in good health. The CDR3 sequence is CASSSLSGTANQPQHF. CDR3 in DNA: TGTGCCAGCAGTTCCCTTTCCGGGACAGCTAATCAGCCCCAGCATTTT.